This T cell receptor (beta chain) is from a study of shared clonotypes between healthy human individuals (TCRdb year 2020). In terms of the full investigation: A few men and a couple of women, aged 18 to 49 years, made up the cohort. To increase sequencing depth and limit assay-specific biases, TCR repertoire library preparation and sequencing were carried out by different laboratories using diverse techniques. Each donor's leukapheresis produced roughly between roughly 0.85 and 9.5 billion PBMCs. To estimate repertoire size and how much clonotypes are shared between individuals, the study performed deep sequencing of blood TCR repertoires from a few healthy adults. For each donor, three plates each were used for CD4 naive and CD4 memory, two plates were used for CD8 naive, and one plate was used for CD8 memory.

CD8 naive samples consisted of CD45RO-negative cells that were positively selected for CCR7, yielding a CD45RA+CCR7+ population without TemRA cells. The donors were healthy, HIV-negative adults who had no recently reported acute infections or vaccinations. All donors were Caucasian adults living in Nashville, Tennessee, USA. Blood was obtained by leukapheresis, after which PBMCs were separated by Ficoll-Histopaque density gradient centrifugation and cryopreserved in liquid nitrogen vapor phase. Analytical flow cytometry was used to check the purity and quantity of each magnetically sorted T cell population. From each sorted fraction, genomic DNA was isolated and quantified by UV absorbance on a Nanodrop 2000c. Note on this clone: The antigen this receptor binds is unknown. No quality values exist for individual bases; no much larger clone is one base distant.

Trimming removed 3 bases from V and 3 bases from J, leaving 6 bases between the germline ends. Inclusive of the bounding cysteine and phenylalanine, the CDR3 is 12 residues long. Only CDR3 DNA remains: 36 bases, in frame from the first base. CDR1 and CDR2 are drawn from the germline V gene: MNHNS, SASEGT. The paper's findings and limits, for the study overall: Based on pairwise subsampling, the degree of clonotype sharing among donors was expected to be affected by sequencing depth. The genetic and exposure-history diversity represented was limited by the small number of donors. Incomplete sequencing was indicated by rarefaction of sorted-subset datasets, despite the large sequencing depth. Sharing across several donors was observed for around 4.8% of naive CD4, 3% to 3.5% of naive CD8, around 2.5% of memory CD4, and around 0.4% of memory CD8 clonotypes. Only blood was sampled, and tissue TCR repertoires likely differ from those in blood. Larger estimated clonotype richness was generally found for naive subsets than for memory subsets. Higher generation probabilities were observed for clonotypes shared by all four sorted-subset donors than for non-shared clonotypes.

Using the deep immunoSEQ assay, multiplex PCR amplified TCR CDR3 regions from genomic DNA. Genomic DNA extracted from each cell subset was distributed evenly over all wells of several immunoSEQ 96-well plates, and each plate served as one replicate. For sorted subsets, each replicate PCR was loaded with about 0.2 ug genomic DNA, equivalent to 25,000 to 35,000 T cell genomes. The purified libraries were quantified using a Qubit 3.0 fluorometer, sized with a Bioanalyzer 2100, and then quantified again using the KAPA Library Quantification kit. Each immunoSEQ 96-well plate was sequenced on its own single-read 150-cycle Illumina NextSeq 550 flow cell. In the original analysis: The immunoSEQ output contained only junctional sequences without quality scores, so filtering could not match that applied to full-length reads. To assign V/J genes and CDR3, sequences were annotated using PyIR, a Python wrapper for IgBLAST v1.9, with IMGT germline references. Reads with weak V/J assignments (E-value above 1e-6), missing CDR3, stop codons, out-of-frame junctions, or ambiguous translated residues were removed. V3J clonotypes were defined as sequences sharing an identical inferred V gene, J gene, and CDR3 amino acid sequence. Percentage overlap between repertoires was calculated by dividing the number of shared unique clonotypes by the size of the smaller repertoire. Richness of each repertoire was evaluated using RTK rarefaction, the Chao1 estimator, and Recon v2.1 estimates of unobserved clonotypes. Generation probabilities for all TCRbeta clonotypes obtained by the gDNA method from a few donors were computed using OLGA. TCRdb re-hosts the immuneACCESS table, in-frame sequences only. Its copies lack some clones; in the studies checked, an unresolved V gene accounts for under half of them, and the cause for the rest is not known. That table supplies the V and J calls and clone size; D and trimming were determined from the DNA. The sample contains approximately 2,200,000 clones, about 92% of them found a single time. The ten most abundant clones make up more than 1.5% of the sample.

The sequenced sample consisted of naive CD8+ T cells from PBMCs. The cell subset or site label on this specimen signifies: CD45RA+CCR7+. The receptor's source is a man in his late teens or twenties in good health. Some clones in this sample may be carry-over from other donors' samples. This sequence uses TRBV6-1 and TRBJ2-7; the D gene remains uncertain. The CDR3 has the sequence CASSEIGYEQYF. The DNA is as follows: TGTGCCAGCAGTGAGATCGGCTACGAGCAGTACTTC.